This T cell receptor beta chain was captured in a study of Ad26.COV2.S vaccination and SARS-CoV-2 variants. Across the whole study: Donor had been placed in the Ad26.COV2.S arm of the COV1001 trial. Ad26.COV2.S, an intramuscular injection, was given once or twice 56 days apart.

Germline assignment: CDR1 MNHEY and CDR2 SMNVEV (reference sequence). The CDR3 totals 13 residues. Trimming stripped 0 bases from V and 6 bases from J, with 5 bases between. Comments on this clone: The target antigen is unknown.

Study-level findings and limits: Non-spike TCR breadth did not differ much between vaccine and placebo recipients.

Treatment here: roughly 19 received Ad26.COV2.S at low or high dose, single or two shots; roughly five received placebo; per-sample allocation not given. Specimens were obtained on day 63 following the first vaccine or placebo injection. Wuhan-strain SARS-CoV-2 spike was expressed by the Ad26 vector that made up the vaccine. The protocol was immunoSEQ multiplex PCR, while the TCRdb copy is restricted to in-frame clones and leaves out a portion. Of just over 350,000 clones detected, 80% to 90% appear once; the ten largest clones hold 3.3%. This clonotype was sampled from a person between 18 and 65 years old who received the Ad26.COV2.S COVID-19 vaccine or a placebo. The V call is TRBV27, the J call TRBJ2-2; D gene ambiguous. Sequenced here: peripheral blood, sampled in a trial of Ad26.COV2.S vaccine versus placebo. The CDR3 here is CASSLSFSGELFF. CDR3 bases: TGTGCCAGCAGTTTATCTTTCTCCGGGGAGCTGTTTTTT.